This T cell receptor (beta chain) is drawn from a study of OX40 agonist ivuxolimab in advanced cancers. As for the study in general: An agonistic anti-OX40 (CD134) antibody, ivuxolimab, was used to treat the patients. Whole-study findings and limits: Both CD4+ and CD8+ T cell populations in blood had undergone clonal expansion by week 6 at 0.1 to 3.0 mg/kg. Low levels of normalized T-cell clonal expansion also appeared in some nonresponders.

With respect to this clone: The antigen is not known.

Sequencing used immunoSEQ multiplex PCR; TCRdb keeps in-frame clones, though not all of them. The data show under 150,000 clones, with approximately 90% seen just once and about 1% held by the top ten. The CDR3 has 12 residues. Germline values: CDR1 SGHRS, CDR2 YFSETQ. V gave up 2 bases and J gave up 10 bases, with 10 bases separating them. The specimen comprised CD4+ or CD8+ T cells sorted from blood, sampled in a trial of the OX40 agonist ivuxolimab. The chain joins TRBV5-1 to TRBJ2-1; maybe TRBD2 (6 bases). This TCR was sampled from an adult with an advanced solid tumor such as melanoma, head and neck, liver or kidney cancer. The CDR3 DNA sequence: TGCGCCAGCAGCTTCGGGGGTTACGAGCAGTTCTTC. This codes for CASSFGGYEQFF.